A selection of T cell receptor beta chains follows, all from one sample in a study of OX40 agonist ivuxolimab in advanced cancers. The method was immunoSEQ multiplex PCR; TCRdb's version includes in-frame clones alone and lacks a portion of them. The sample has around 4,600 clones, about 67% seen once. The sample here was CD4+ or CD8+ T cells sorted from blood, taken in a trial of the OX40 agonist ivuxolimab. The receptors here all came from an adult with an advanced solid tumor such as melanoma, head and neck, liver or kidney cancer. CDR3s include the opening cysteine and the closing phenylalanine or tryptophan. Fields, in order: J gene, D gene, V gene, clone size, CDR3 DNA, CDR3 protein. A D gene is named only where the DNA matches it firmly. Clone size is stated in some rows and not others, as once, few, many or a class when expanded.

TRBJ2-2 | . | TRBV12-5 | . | TGTGCTAGTGGTTTGGCCGGGGAGCTGTTTTTT | CASGLAGELFF
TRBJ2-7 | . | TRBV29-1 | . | TGCAGCGTTGAAAACAGGGACTACGAGCAGTACTTC | CSVENRDYEQYF
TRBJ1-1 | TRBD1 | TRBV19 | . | TGTGCCAGCTCGGACAGGGGCCTTTCTGAAGCTTTCTTT | CASSDRGLSEAFF
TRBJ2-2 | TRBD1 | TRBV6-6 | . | TGTGCCAGCAGCCACAGGGGGCGAGGCACCGGGGAGCTGTTTTTT | CASSHRGRGTGELFF
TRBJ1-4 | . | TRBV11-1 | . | TGTGCCAGCAGCTTAGGGGGGACATTTGAAAAACTGTTTTTT | CASSLGGTFEKLFF
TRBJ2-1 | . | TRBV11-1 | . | TGTGCCAGCAGCCCCAGCGGAGCGAGCTCCTACAATGAGCAGTTCTTC | CASSPSGASSYNEQFF
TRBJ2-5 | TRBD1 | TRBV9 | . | TGTGCCAGCAGCCCCCAGGACAGGGCGGGTGAGCAGTACTTC | CASSPQDRAGEQYF
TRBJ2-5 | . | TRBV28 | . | TGTGCCAGCAGTCCCCGGGACACCCTGTACCAAGAGACCCAGTACTTC | CASSPRDTLYQETQYF
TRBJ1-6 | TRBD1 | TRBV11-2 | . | TGTGCCAGCAGCCAAGAGACCGGGACAGGGGATTCACCCCTCCACTTT | CASSQETGTGDSPLHF
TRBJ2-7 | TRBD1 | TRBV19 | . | TGTGCCAGTAGTTCGACGACAGGGAATTTATACGAGCAGTACTTC | CASSSTTGNLYEQYF
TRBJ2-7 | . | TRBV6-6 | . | TGTGCCACCAGTCCCGGGGACAACTCCTACGAGCAGTACTTC | CATSPGDNSYEQYF
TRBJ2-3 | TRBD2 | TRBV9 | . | TGTGCCAGCAGCGTAGAACTAGCGGGGGGGACTAGCACAGATACGCAGTATTTT | CASSVELAGGTSTDTQYF
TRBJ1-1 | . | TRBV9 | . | TGTGCCAGCAGCGCCTACACTACCGGTCCAGCTTTCTTT | CASSAYTTGPAFF
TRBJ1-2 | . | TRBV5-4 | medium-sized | TGTGCCAGCAGCATATTTGCGGGGTCTAACTATGGCTACACCTTC | CASSIFAGSNYGYTF
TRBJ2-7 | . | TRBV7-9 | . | TGTGCCAGCAGCCCACAGAGCGGGCGGGAGCAGTACTTC | CASSPQSGREQYF
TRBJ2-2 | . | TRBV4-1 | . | TGCGCCAGCAGCCACCAGGGGGGAGAGAACACCGGGGAGCTGTTTTTT | CASSHQGGENTGELFF
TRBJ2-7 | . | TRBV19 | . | TGTGCCAGTAGTCCCTTCCACAGAAACTCCTACGAGCAGTACTTC | CASSPFHRNSYEQYF
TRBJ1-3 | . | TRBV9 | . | TGTGCCAGCAGCGTAGCGCAGTTTTCCGGAAACACCATATATTTT | CASSVAQFSGNTIYF
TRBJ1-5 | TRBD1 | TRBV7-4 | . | TGTGCCAGCAGCTCCGCGGGACAGGGCCAGCCCCAGCATTTT | CASSSAGQGQPQHF
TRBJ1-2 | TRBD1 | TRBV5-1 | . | TGTGCCAGCAGCTTGGGACAGGAGGACACCTTC | CASSLGQEDTF
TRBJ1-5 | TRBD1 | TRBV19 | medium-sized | TGTGCCAGTAGTATAACAGGGGATCAGCCCCAGCATTTT | CASSITGDQPQHF
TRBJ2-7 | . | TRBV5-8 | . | TGTGCCAGCAGCTTCGACTACGAGCAGTACTTC | CASSFDYEQYF
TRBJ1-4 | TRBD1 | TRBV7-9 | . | TGTGCCAGCAGCTCCGAGGGGGGACAGGGTAGGGAAAAACTGTTTTTT | CASSSEGGQGREKLFF
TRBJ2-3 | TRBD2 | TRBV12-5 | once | TGTGCTAGTGGTCCTGACATCCTAGCGGGGGCTCGCACAGATACGCAGTATTTT | CASGPDILAGARTDTQYF
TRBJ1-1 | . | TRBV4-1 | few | TGCGCCAGCAGCCAAGATATCCCGAACACTGAAGCTTTCTTT | CASSQDIPNTEAFF
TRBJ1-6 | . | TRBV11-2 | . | TGTGCCAGCAGCTTAGCCGGGGATTATAATTCACCCCTCCACTTT | CASSLAGDYNSPLHF